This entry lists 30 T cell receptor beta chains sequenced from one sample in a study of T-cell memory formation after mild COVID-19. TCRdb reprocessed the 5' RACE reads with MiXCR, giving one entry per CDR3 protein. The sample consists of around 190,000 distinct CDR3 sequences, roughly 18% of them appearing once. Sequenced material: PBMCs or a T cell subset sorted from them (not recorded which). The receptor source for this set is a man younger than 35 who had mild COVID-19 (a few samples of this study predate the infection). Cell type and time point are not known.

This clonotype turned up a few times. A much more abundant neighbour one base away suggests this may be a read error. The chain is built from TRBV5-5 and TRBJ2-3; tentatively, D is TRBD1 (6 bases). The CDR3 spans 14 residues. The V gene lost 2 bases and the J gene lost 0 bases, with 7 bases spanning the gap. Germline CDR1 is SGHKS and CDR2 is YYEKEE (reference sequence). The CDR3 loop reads CASSFGQSTDTQYF. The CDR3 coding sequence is TGTGCCAGCAGCTTTGGACAGAGCACAGATACGCAGTATTTT. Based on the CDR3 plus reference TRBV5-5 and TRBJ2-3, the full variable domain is DAGVTQSPTHLIKTRGQQVTLRCSPISGHKSVSWYQQVLGQGPQFIFQYYEKEERGRGNFPDRFSARQFPNYSSELNVNALLLGDSALYLCASSFGQSTDTQYFGPGTRLTVL.

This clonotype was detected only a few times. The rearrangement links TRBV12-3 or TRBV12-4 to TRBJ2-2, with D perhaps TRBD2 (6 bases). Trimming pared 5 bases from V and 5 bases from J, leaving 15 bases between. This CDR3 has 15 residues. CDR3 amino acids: CASSLRSGPTGELFF. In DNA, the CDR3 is TGTGCCAGCAGTCTTCGTAGCGGACCTACCGGGGAGCTGTTTTTT.

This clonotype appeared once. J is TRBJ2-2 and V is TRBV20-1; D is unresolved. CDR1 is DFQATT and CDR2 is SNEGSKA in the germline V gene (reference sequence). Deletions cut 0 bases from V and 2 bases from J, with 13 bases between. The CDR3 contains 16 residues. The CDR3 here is CSARDPKQTNTGELFF. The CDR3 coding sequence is TGCAGTGCTAGAGATCCGAAACAGACAAACACCGGGGAGCTGTTTTTT.

CDR3 amino acids: CASSAGDNTGELFF. The CDR3 DNA reads as TGTGCCAGCAGCGCAGGTGACAACACCGGGGAGCTGTTTTTT. The V and J genes are TRBV7-9 and TRBJ2-2; D gene uncertain. Germline V lookup: CDR1 SEHNR, CDR2 FQNEAQ (reference sequence). The CDR3 covers 14 residues. V lost 5 bases, J lost 2 bases, and 9 bases lay in between.

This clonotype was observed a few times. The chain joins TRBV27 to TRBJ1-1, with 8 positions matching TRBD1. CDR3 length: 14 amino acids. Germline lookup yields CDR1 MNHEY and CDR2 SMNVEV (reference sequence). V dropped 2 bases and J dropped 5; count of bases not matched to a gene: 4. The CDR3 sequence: CASSLNQGATEAFF. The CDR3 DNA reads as TGTGCCAGCAGTTTAAACCAGGGGGCGACTGAAGCTTTCTTT.

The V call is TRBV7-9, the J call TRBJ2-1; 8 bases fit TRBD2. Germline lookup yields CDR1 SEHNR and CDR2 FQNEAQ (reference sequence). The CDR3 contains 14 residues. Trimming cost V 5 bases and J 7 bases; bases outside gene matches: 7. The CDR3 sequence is CASSPPGGRNEQFF. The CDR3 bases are TGTGCCAGCAGCCCCCCGGGGGGGCGGAATGAGCAGTTCTTC.

CDR3 DNA: TGTGCCAGCAGCCGAGGGACAGACTACGAGCAGTACTTC. It is translated as CASSRGTDYEQYF. The V call is TRBV6-5, the J call TRBJ2-7, with 7 bases fitting TRBD1. The length of the CDR3 is 13 residues. The V gene's germline CDR1 is MNHEY and CDR2 SVGAGI. With V trimmed by 6 bases and J by 3 bases, 5 bases remained unmatched.

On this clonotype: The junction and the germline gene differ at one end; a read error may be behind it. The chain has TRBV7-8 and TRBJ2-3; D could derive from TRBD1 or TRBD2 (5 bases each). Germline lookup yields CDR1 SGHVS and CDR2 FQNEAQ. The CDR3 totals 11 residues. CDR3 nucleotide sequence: TGTGCCAGCAGCTACCGGGACGCGCGGCATTTT. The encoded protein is CASSYRDARHF.

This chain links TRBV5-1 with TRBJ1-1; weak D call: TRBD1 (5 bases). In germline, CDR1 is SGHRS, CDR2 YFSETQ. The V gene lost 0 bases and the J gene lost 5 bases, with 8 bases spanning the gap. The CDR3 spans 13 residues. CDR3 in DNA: TGCGCCAGCAGCTTGGCCACAGGAACTGAAGCTTTCTTT. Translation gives CASSLATGTEAFF.

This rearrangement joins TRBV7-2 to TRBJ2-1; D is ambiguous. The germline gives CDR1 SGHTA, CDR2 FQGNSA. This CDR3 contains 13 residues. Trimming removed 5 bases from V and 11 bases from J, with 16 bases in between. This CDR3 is CASSPPPWTQQFF. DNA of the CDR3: TGTGCCAGCAGCCCCCCCCCCTGGACCCAGCAGTTCTTC.

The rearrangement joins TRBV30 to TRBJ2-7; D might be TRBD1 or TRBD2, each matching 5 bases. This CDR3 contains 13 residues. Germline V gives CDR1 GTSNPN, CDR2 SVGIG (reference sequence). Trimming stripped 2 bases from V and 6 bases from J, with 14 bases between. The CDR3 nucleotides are TGTGCCTGGAGTCGGACTTGGGGCGGCGAGCAGTACTTC. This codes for CAWSRTWGGEQYF.

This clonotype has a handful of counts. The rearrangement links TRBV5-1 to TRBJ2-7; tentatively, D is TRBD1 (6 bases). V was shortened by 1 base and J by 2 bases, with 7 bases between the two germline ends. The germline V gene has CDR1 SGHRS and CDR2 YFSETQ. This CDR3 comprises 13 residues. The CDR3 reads CASSLTGTYEQYV. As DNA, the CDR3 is TGCGCCAGCAGCTTGACAGGGACCTACGAGCAGTACGTC.

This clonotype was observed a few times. The CDR3 DNA sequence: TGTGCCAGCAGCTTGGCCTACAGGGGGTCCTACGAGCAGTACGTC. Its translation is CASSLAYRGSYEQYV. The chain combines TRBV5-6 with TRBJ2-7, with 8 bases lining up with TRBD1. V shed 0 bases and J 1 base; nucleotides not matched to a gene: 3. This CDR3 contains 15 residues. Germline CDR1 reads SGHDT; CDR2 reads YYEEEE.

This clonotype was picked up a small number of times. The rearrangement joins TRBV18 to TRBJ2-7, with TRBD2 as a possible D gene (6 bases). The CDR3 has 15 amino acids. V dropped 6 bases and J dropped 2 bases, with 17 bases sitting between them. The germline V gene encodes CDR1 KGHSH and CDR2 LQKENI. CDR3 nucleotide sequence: TGTGCCAGCTCCCCTCGCGGGCGGGGCGCCTACGAGCAGTACTTC. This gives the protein CASSPRGRGAYEQYF.

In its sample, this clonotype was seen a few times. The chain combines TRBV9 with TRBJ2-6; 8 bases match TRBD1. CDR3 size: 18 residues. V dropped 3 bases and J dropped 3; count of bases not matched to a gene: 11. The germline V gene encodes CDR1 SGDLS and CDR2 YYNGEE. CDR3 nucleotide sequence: TGTGCCAGCAGCGCCCTGTCCAGGGGGCAAGGTGGGGCCAACGTCCTGACTTTC. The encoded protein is CASSALSRGQGGANVLTF.

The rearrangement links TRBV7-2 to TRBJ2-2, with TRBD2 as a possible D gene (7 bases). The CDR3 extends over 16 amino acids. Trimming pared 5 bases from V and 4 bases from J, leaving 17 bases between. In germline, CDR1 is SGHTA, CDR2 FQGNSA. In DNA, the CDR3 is TGTGCCAGCAGCGGTTCGGTAGGGGGGGGCACCGGGGAGCTGTTTTTT. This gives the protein CASSGSVGGGTGELFF.

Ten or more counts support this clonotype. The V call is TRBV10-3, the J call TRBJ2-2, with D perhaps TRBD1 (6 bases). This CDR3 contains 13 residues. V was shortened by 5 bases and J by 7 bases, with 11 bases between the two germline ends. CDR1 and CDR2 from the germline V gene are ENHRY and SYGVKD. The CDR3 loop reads CAISPTGFGELFF. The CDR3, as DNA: TGTGCCATCAGTCCGACAGGCTTCGGGGAGCTGTTTTTT.

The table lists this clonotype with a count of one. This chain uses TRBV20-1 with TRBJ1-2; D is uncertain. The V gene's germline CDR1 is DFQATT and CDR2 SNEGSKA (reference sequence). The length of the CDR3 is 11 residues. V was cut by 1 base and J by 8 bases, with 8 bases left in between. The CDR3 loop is CSARVLTGYTF. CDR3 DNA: TGCAGTGCTAGAGTATTGACAGGCTACACCTTC.

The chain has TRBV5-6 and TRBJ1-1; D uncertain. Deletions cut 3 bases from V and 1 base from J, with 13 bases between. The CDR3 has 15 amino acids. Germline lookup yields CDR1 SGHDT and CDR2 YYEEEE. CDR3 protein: CASSSYQDGNTEAFF. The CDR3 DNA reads TGTGCCAGCAGCTCATACCAGGACGGGAACACTGAAGCTTTCTTT.

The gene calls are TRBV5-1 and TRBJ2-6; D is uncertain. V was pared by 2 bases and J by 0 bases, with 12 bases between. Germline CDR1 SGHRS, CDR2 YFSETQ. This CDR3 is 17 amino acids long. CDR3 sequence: CASSFTLTPSGANVLTF. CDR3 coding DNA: TGCGCCAGCAGCTTCACACTGACTCCCTCTGGGGCCAACGTCCTGACTTTC.

CDR3 region: CASSPRGDRGIPSTEAFF. The CDR3 DNA reads TGTGCCAGCAGCCCAAGAGGGGACAGGGGTATTCCTTCCACTGAAGCTTTCTTT. The chain carries TRBV4-2 and TRBJ1-1, with 10 bases matching TRBD1. V lost 4 bases to trimming and J lost 4 bases; unmatched junction nucleotides: 15. CDR1 and CDR2 (germline): LGHNA, YNFKEQ. This CDR3 contains 18 residues.

The CDR3 DNA sequence: TGCGCCAGCAATTCGGTGGGGCAAGGGAACACTGAAGCTTTCTTT. Translating it yields CASNSVGQGNTEAFF. The chain links TRBV5-1 to TRBJ1-1; a weak D match, TRBD1 (5 bases). CDR3 length: 15 amino acids. With 6 bases removed from V and 1 base from J, the gap between germline ends came to 16 bases. Per germline, CDR1 SGHRS and CDR2 YFSETQ.

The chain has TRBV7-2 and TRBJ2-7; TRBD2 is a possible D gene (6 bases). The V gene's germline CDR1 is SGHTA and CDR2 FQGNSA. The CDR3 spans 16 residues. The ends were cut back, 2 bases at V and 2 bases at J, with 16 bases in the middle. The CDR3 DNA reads TGTGCCAGCAGCTTAACGAGAAGGGGACTCGCCTACGAGCAGTACGTC. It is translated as CASSLTRRGLAYEQYV.

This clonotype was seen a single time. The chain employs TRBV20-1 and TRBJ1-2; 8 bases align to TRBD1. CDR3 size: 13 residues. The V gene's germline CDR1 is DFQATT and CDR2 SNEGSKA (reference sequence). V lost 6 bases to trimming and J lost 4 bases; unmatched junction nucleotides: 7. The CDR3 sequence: CSALTGAGYGYTF. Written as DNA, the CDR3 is TGCAGTGCATTGACAGGGGCTGGCTATGGCTACACCTTC.

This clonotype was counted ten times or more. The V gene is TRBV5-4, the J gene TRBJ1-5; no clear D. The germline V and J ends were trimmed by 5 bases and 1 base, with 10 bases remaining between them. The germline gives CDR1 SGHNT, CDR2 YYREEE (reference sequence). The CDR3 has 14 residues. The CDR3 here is CASSLRPSNQPQHF. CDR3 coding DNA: TGTGCCAGCAGTTTACGACCGAGCAATCAGCCCCAGCATTTT.

CDR3 nucleotides: TGTGCCAGCAGCATGCCCGGGACAGGGGTCAATCAGCCCCAGCATTTT. Amino acids: CASSMPGTGVNQPQHF. The V call is TRBV21-1, the J call TRBJ1-5; the D call of TRBD1 is as the table states it, not checked on the DNA. TRBV21-1 has pseudogene status. This CDR3 is 16 amino acids long.

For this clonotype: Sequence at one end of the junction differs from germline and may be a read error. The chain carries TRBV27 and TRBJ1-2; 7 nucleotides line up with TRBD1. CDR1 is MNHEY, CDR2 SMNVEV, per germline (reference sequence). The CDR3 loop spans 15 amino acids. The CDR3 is CTSSLFPDRARSYTF. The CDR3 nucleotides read TGTACCAGCAGTTTATTCCCAGACAGGGCAAGAAGCTACACCTTC.

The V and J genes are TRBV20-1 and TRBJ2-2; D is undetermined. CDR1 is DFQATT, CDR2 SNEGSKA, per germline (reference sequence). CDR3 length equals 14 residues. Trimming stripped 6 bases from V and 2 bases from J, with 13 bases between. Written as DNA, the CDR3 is TGCAGTGCCCAACTTAGGGCTAACACCGGGGAGCTGTTTTTT. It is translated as CSAQLRANTGELFF.

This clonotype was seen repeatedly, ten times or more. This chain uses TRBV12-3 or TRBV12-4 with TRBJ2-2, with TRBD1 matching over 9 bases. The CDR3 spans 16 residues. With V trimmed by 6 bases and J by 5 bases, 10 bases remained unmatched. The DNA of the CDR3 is TGTGCCAGCAGCAGACAATTAGGACAGGGGACCGGGGAGCTGTTTTTT. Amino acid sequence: CASSRQLGQGTGELFF.

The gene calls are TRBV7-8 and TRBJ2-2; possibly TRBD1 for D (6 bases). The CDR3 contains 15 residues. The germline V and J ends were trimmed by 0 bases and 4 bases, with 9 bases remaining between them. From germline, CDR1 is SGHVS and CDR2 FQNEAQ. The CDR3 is CASSLAGARTGELFF. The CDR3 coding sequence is TGTGCCAGCAGCTTAGCGGGGGCCCGCACCGGGGAGCTGTTTTTT.